Presented here are 5 T cell receptor beta chains from one specimen sequenced in a study of T cell repertoires in cytomegalovirus infection. TCRdb reanalysed the reads using MiXCR and keeps one entry per CDR3 protein. This sample has about 460,000 distinct CDR3 sequences, with approximately 10% found just once. Sequencing input: PBMCs. Receptor source: a human donor in good health (CMV status not recorded). Some clones in this sample may be carry-over from other donors' samples.

In its sample, this clonotype was seen many times. The chain employs TRBV10-3 and TRBJ2-3, with a possible D match to TRBD2 (6 bases). V lost 11 bases and J 2 bases, leaving 14 bases between the germline ends. The V gene's germline CDR1 is ENHRY and CDR2 SYGVKD. The CDR3 totals 13 residues. CDR3 coding DNA: TGTGCCGTCGCGGCGGGATACACAGATACGCAGTATTTT. Amino acid sequence: CAVAAGYTDTQYF.

The chain couples TRBV11-3 to TRBJ1-6; D remains ambiguous. Germline CDR1 reads SGHNT; CDR2 reads YENEEA. There are 13 residues in the CDR3. Trimming removed 4 bases from V and 8 bases from J, with 9 bases in between. The CDR3 sequence: CASSSSGDSPLHF. The CDR3 DNA reads TGTGCCAGCAGCTCGTCGGGTGATTCACCCCTCCACTTT.

J is TRBJ2-5 and V is TRBV20-1; weak D call: TRBD2 (6 bases). The germline V and J ends were trimmed by 6 bases and 5 bases, with 22 bases remaining between them. CDR1 and CDR2 (germline): DFQATT, SNEGSKA (reference sequence). CDR3 length: 15 amino acids. In nucleotides, the CDR3 is TGCAGTGCAAGGGTGCGGGGCAGGCCCCTGGAGACCCAGTACTTC. Protein product: CSARVRGRPLETQYF.

The chain has TRBV5-4 and TRBJ2-7; D might be TRBD2 (6 bases). Germline CDR1 SGHNT, CDR2 YYREEE (reference sequence). The CDR3 sequence is 14 residues long. Trimming took off 4 bases at V and 0 bases at J, with 11 bases between the two ends. The CDR3 region is CASSGGGISYEQYF. In DNA form, the CDR3 reads TGTGCCAGCAGCGGTGGGGGGATCTCCTACGAGCAGTACTTC.

About this clonotype itself: A much larger clone sits a single nucleotide away, making a read error possible. The chain recombines TRBV11-2 with TRBJ2-1, with TRBD2 identical over 10 bases. Germline-derived CDR1 and CDR2 are SGHAT and FQNNGV. The CDR3 is 15 residues long. Trimming removed 6 bases from V and 9 bases from J; junction bases left unmatched: 11. The CDR3 loop reads CASSSPSGSESEQFF. Here the CDR3 DNA reads TGTGCCAGCAGTTCACCTAGCGGGAGCGAGAGTGAGCAGTTCTTC.